This is a list of T cell receptor beta chains from one sample in a study of blood T cell repertoires in COVID-19. TCRdb keeps only in-frame clones here, not all; method: immunoSEQ multiplex PCR. Of over 250,000 clones listed, roughly 87% are singletons. Sequenced material: PBMCs or T cells enriched from blood (not recorded which). The receptors derive from a woman aged 18 to 35 who had recovered from COVID-19. The CDR3 runs from the conserved cysteine through the conserved F or W. Fields, in order: clone size, D gene, V gene, CDR3 length, J gene, CDR3 protein, CDR3 DNA. The D gene is left open where the match is weak. Expanded clones are given a class, and other clones once, few, many or no size at all.

-,TRBD1,TRBV10-3,12,TRBJ1-6,CATSGTDSPLHF,TGTGCCACCTCTGGGACAGATAGTCCCCTCCACTTT
-,-,TRBV7-8,19,TRBJ2-5,CASSPDRRATIRAPETQYF,TGTGCCAGCAGCCCCGATAGGCGGGCTACTATAAGGGCTCCAGAGACCCAGTACTTC
-,TRBD1,TRBV5-1,15,TRBJ2-2,CASSLDRRSTGELFF,TGCGCCAGCAGTTTGGACAGGAGATCCACCGGGGAGCTGTTTTTT
-,-,TRBV2,14,TRBJ1-2,CASRGGGPNYGYTF,TGTGCCAGCAGGGGCGGGGGACCCAACTATGGCTACACCTTC
-,-,TRBV28,12,TRBJ1-5,CASSWSGQPQHF,TGTGCCAGCAGTTGGTCAGGACAGCCCCAGCATTTT
-,TRBD2,TRBV6-2/TRBV6-3,19,TRBJ2-3,CASSYSMWTSGRASDTQYF,TGTGCCAGCAGTTACTCGATGTGGACTAGCGGGAGGGCTTCAGATACGCAGTATTTT
-,TRBD2,TRBV7-3,15,TRBJ2-1,CASSLGGGVYNEQFF,TGTGCCAGCAGCTTAGGCGGGGGAGTGTACAATGAGCAGTTCTTC
-,TRBD2,TRBV5-6,18,TRBJ2-2,CASSLVLAGYVGTGELFF,TGTGCCAGCAGCTTGGTCCTAGCGGGTTACGTTGGCACCGGGGAGCTGTTTTTT
-,TRBD1,TRBV18,16,TRBJ1-6,CASSPRDRRTDSPLHF,TGTGCCAGCTCACCTCGGGACAGGAGGACGGATTCACCCCTCCACTTT
-,TRBD1,TRBV7-8,15,TRBJ1-1,CASSAGTGGNTEAFF,TGTGCCAGCAGCGCCGGGACAGGGGGGAACACTGAAGCTTTCTTT
-,TRBD1,TRBV19,19,TRBJ1-5,CASRGRPGRGGTAHQPQHF,TGTGCCAGTAGAGGTAGACCGGGTCGGGGCGGGACAGCGCATCAGCCCCAGCATTTT
once,-,TRBV6-2/TRBV6-3,16,TRBJ2-7,CASSIQTPRGTYEQYF,TGTGCCAGCAGCATCCAGACTCCCAGAGGGACCTACGAGCAGTACTTC
-,TRBD2,TRBV2,14,TRBJ2-7,CASSATSGNYEQYF,TGTGCCAGCAGTGCGACTAGCGGGAATTACGAGCAGTACTTC
-,-,TRBV4-3,18,TRBJ2-7,CASSQVAPSVEGLYEQYF,TGCGCCAGCAGCCAAGTGGCCCCTAGCGTAGAGGGGCTCTACGAGCAGTACTTC
-,TRBD1,TRBV7-2,16,TRBJ1-4,CASSLLGRQGAEKLFF,TGTGCCAGCAGCTTATTGGGCCGGCAGGGGGCCGAAAAACTGTTTTTT
-,-,TRBV7-8,15,TRBJ1-4,CASSREPGRFEKLFF,TGTGCCAGCAGCAGAGAACCAGGGCGGTTTGAAAAACTGTTTTTT
-,-,TRBV5-1,16,TRBJ1-1,CASSYLSRTLNTEAFF,TGCGCCAGCAGCTACCTATCACGGACACTGAACACTGAAGCTTTCTTT
-,-,TRBV4-3,15,TRBJ1-2,CASSQVRAANYGYTF,TGCGCCAGCAGCCAAGTGAGGGCAGCTAACTATGGCTACACCTTC
-,-,TRBV2,14,TRBJ1-2,CASTPTQGIYGYTF,TGTGCCAGCACCCCAACTCAGGGTATCTATGGCTACACCTTC
-,-,TRBV5-5,14,TRBJ1-5,CASRKDYSNQPQHF,TGTGCCAGCAGGAAGGACTATAGCAATCAGCCCCAGCATTTT
-,-,TRBV28,14,TRBJ1-1,CASSHTRGRIQAFF,TGTGCCAGCAGCCACACCAGAGGAAGAATCCAAGCTTTCTTT
-,-,TRBV10-3,12,TRBJ2-1,CATETSGNEQFF,TGTGCCACCGAGACTAGTGGGAATGAGCAGTTCTTC
-,TRBD1,TRBV7-2,14,TRBJ2-5,CASSFNSGGETQYF,TGTGCCAGCAGCTTCAACTCAGGGGGAGAGACCCAGTACTTC
few,-,TRBV11-3,20,TRBJ1-6,CASSFGNRIETCSYNSPLHF,TGTGCCAGCAGCTTCGGTAACAGGATCGAAACCTGCTCCTATAATTCACCCCTCCACTTT
-,-,TRBV7-9,13,TRBJ1-3,CASSGDSGNTIYF,TGTGCCAGCAGCGGCGACAGCGGAAACACCATATATTTT
-,-,TRBV19,20,TRBJ2-3,CASTTNWRQISAGAQYTQYF,TGTGCCAGTACCACGAATTGGAGACAAATCTCCGCGGGTGCCCAATATACGCAGTATTTT
-,TRBD1,TRBV5-1,16,TRBJ2-6,CASSPGTVSGANVLTF,TGCGCCAGCAGCCCGGGGACAGTCTCTGGGGCCAACGTCCTGACTTTC
-,TRBD1,TRBV28,12,TRBJ1-5,CASRTGRQPQHF,TGTGCCAGCAGGACAGGGCGCCAGCCCCAGCATTTT
-,-,TRBV7-3,16,TRBJ1-2,CASSRTLPPGNYGYTF,TGTGCCAGCAGCCGAACCCTCCCTCCGGGAAACTATGGCTACACCTTC
-,TRBD1,TRBV7-9,13,TRBJ1-1,CASFNMGTAEAFF,TGTGCCAGCTTTAACATGGGGACAGCAGAAGCTTTCTTT
once,-,TRBV3-1/TRBV3-2,12,TRBJ1-2,CASRRAGDGYTF,TGTGCCAGCAGGCGGGCAGGAGATGGCTACACCTTC